The 16 T cell receptor beta chains given below trace back to one sample, sequenced in a study of blood T cell repertoires in COVID-19. The method was immunoSEQ multiplex PCR; TCRdb's version includes in-frame clones alone and lacks a portion of them. The sample consists of 140,000 or so clones, about 74% of them appearing once. The specimen was peripheral blood. The receptors stem from a man aged 50 or older with acute or convalescent COVID-19.

The V gene is TRBV3-1 (or the pseudogene TRBV3-2), the J gene TRBJ1-6; unclear D gene. The CDR3 covers 18 residues. Looked up from germline, CDR1 is LGHDT and CDR2 is YNNKEL (reference sequence). Trimming cost V 1 base and J 2 bases, with 15 bases left between them. CDR3 region: CASSQGVLGSAYNSPLHF. The CDR3 DNA reads as TGTGCCAGCAGCCAAGGGGTGTTAGGGAGCGCCTATAATTCACCCCTCCACTTT.

The chain has TRBV19 and TRBJ2-7, with 11 positions matching TRBD2. CDR1 and CDR2 (germline): LNHDA, SQIVND (reference sequence). After removal of 7 bases from V and 3 bases from J, the junction contained 8 bases not matched to a gene. The CDR3 is 15 residues long. DNA of the CDR3: TGTGCCAGTACGACTAGCGGGACCTCAGACTACGAGCAGTACGTC. The encoded protein is CASTTSGTSDYEQYV.

This chain's CDR3 is CASTGGEKGRGSTGELFF. The DNA for the CDR3 is TGTGCCAGTACTGGGGGGGAAAAGGGGAGAGGTAGCACCGGGGAGCTGTTTTTT. V gene TRBV19 combines with J gene TRBJ2-2; 7 nucleotides line up with TRBD2. Germline V gene data show CDR1 as LNHDA and CDR2 as SQIVND (reference sequence). The CDR3 has 18 amino acids. V shed 7 bases and J 4 bases; nucleotides not matched to a gene: 18.

The J gene is TRBJ2-5, the V gene TRBV7-2; D is perhaps TRBD1 (6 bases). V was clipped by 5 bases and J by 4 bases, with 17 bases between them. This CDR3 has 15 amino acids. The V gene's germline CDR1 is SGHTA and CDR2 FQGNSA. CDR3: CASSLDSGEGETQYF. Here the CDR3 DNA reads TGTGCCAGCAGCCTCGACTCAGGGGAAGGAGAGACCCAGTACTTC.

The rearrangement links TRBV18 to TRBJ2-1; perhaps TRBD2 as D (5 bases). In germline, CDR1 is KGHSH, CDR2 LQKENI. This CDR3 has 14 residues. The germline V and J ends were trimmed by 1 base and 7 bases, with 11 bases remaining between them. The CDR3 protein is CASSPLVPGNEQFF. CDR3 nucleotides: TGTGCCAGCTCACCACTTGTACCGGGGAATGAGCAGTTCTTC. Full variable domain (rest looked up from reference TRBV18 and TRBJ2-1): NAGVMQNPRHLVRRRGQEARLRCSPMKGHSHVYWYRQLPEEGLKFMVYLQKENIIDESGMPKERFSAEFPKEGPSILRIQQVVRGDSAAYFCASSPLVPGNEQFFGPGTRLTVL.

This sequence joins TRBV6-6 and TRBJ1-2; 8 bases are a match to TRBD1. The CDR3 is made up of 16 amino acids. CDR1 and CDR2 (germline): MNHNY, SVGAGI (reference sequence). Germline trimming cut 7 bases from V and 0 bases from J; bases unmatched to any gene: 10. CDR3 residues: CASIQADRGTNYGYTF. CDR3 in DNA: TGTGCCAGCATCCAGGCCGACAGGGGAACTAACTATGGCTACACCTTC.

The chain carries TRBV3-1 (or the pseudogene TRBV3-2) and TRBJ1-6; perhaps TRBD1 as D (6 bases). With 4 bases removed from V and 9 bases from J, the gap between germline ends came to 19 bases. The CDR3 spans 16 residues. In germline, CDR1 is LGHDT, CDR2 YNNKEL (reference sequence). The CDR3: CASSPPPTGIGSPLHF. For the CDR3, the DNA is TGTGCCAGCAGCCCTCCCCCAACAGGGATTGGTTCACCCCTCCACTTT.

The rearrangement uses TRBV5-4 and TRBJ1-2; TRBD1 matches at 7 bases. CDR1 SGHNT and CDR2 YYREEE come from the germline V gene (reference sequence). CDR3 length: 18 amino acids. The junction had 12 bases not matched to a gene; V was cut back by 1 base and J by 0 bases. Here the CDR3 DNA reads TGTGCCAGCAGCTTGACCCAGGGGGGTGTGTATGCTAACTATGGCTACACCTTC. Protein product: CASSLTQGGVYANYGYTF.

This rearrangement joins TRBV18 to TRBJ1-2, with TRBD1 identical over 7 bases. Germline-derived CDR1 and CDR2 are KGHSH and LQKENI. The CDR3 sequence is 16 residues long. The V and J ends lost 5 bases and 7 bases, in that order; junction bases with no gene match: 16. The DNA for the CDR3 is TGTGCCAGCTCATATACCGGACAGGAGACAGATCGTGGCTACACCTTC. It codes for CASSYTGQETDRGYTF.

The CDR3 coding sequence is TGTGCCAGCTCTCCGGGATGGGGTTCCGGAAACACCATATATTTT. Encoded protein: CASSPGWGSGNTIYF. The chain links TRBV18 to TRBJ1-3, with D unclear. The germline V gene encodes CDR1 KGHSH and CDR2 LQKENI. This CDR3 is built from 15 residues. V was clipped by 6 bases and J by 4 bases, with 16 bases between them.

Only one count was recorded for this clone. This chain joins TRBV27 and TRBJ1-1; D ambiguous. CDR3 length: 13 amino acids. Germline V gene sequence: CDR1 MNHEY, CDR2 SMNVEV (reference sequence). Trimming shortened V by 5 bases and J by 2 bases, and 9 bases separated the two germline ends. The CDR3, as DNA: TGTGCCAGCAGTCCGGCGGCAAACACTGAAGCTTTCTTT. This encodes CASSPAANTEAFF.

The V and J genes are TRBV6-2 or TRBV6-3 and TRBJ1-2; possibly TRBD1 for D (6 bases). There are 12 residues in the CDR3. The V gene lost 6 bases and the J gene lost 8 bases, with 13 bases spanning the gap. CDR1 and CDR2 (germline): MNHEY, SVGEGT. The CDR3 DNA is TGTGCCAGCAGCACCACCCAGGGGGGCTACACCTTC. Its translation is CASSTTQGGYTF.

The chain combines TRBV2 with TRBJ2-3; D is perhaps TRBD2 (5 bases). Germline CDR1 SNHLY, CDR2 FYNNEI. V lost 1 base, J lost 4 bases, and 9 bases lay in between. CDR3 length: 14 amino acids. CDR3 sequence reads: CASSEDLAADTQYF. The DNA for the CDR3 is TGTGCCAGCAGTGAAGACCTAGCCGCAGATACGCAGTATTTT.

The sample holds a few counts of this clone. The chain uses TRBV6-6 and TRBJ1-2; a possible D gene is TRBD1 (5 bases). The CDR3 is made up of 16 amino acids. V shed 5 bases and J shed 4 bases, with 20 bases lying between them. Germline CDR1 MNHNY, CDR2 SVGAGI (reference sequence). The CDR3 coding sequence is TGTGCCAGCAGTCGAAGGAATGTCGGGGGGTCCTATGGCTACACCTTC. Translated, it gives CASSRRNVGGSYGYTF.

To note about this clone: It is unclear where the CDR3 begins or ends on the DNA, so no DNA is shown, and the CDR3 is as TCRdb lists it. The chain is built from TRBV7-2 and TRBJ2-3; the D call TRBD2 from the table was never checked on the DNA. The CDR3 sequence runs 16 residues, both termini included. Germline-derived CDR1 and CDR2 are SGHTA and FQGNSA. The CDR3 loop is CASSFGSGGAGDTQYF.

The rearrangement links TRBV29-1 to TRBJ1-1; D unclear. The CDR3 spans 13 residues. From germline, CDR1 is SQVTM and CDR2 ANQGSEA. V lost 3 bases and J 1 base, leaving 9 bases between the germline ends. The CDR3 loop reads CSVDPERNTEAFF. The CDR3 nucleotides read TGCAGCGTTGATCCAGAAAGGAACACTGAAGCTTTCTTT.